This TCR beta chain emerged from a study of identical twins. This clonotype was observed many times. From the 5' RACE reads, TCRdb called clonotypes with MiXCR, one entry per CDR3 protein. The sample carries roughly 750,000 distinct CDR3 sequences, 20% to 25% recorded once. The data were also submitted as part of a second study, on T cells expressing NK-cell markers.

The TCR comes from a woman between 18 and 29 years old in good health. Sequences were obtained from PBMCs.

The chain's CDR3 is CASTISGRSVGTQYF. CDR3 coding DNA: TGTGCCAGCACCATCAGCGGACGCTCCGTAGGTACGCAGTATTTT. V usage is TRBV12-3 or TRBV12-4 and J usage is TRBJ2-3; D is perhaps TRBD2 (5 bases). V was pared by 7 bases and J by 8 bases, with 22 bases between. This CDR3 comprises 15 residues.